This T cell receptor (beta chain) was retrieved from a study of blood T cell repertoires in COVID-19. The CDR3 sequence is 15 residues long. Method: immunoSEQ multiplex PCR; TCRdb's copy keeps in-frame clones and lacks some. The sample comprises about 190,000 clones, 86% of which are singletons, and around 24% rests with the top ten. The origin of this receptor is a woman between 40 and 50 years old in a cohort exposed to, infected with or recovered from COVID-19 (not recorded which). The V call is TRBV12-1, the J call TRBJ1-6. TRBV12-1 is a listed pseudogene. Material for sequencing was PBMCs or T cells enriched from blood (not recorded which). CDR3 nucleotides: TGTGCCAGCAGCTCACGTAGAGGGTTTGATTCACCCCTCCACTTT. Amino acid sequence: CASSSRRGFDSPLHF.